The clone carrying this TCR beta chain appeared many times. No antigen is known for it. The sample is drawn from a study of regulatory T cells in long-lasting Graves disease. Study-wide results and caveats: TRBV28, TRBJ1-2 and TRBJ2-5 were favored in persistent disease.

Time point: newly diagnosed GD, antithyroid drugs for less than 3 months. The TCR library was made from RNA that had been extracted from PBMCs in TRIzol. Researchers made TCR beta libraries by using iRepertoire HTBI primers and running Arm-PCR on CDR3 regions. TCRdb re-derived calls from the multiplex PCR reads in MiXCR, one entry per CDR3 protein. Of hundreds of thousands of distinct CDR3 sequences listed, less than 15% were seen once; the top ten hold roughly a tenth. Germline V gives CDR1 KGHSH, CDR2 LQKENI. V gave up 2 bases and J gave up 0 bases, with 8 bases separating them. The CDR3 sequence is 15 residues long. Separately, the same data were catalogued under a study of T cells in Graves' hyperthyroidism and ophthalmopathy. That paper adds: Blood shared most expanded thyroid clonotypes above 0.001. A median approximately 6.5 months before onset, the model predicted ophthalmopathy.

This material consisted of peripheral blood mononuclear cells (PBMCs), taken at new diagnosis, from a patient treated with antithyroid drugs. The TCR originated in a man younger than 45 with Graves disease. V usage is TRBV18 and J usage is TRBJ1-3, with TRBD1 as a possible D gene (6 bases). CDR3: CASSPADSSGNTIYF. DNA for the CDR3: TGTGCCAGCTCACCAGCGGACAGCTCTGGAAACACCATATATTTT.